In its sample, the clone carrying this T cell receptor beta chain was seen many times. Its antigen is unidentified. The sample is drawn from a study of T cell repertoires in cytomegalovirus infection. Looking at the study overall: Public TCR beta signatures marked donors with CMV infection and the matching HLA.

Germline V gene data show CDR1 as SGHTA and CDR2 as FQGNSA. The CDR3 spans 17 residues. V lost 1 base to trimming and J lost 0 bases, with 10 bases between them. TCRdb reprocessed the reads with MiXCR, giving one entry per CDR3 protein. The table includes about 200,000 distinct CDR3 sequences, 9.5% detected once. Study results and caveats: CMV-specific TCR beta clonotypes restricted by HLA-C were the ones dominating the ex vivo response. The cumulative frequency of public TCR beta families distinguished individuals who carried CMV together with the relevant HLA.

Source material: PBMCs. This sequence was found in a human donor in good health (CMV status not recorded). Some clones in this sample may be carry-over from other donors' samples. V usage is TRBV7-2 and J usage is TRBJ2-6; tentatively, D is TRBD1 (5 bases). This CDR3 reads CASSLVGASSGANVLTF. The CDR3 DNA is TGTGCCAGCAGCTTAGTTGGGGCCAGCTCTGGGGCCAACGTCCTGACTTTC. The variable domain in full, with the rest retrieved from reference TRBV7-2 and TRBJ2-6, is GAGVSQSPSNKVTEKGKDVELRCDPISGHTALYWYRQSLGQGLEFLIYFQGNSAPDKSGLPSDRFSAERTGGSVSTLTIQRTQQEDSAVYLCASSLVGASSGANVLTFGAGSRLTVL.